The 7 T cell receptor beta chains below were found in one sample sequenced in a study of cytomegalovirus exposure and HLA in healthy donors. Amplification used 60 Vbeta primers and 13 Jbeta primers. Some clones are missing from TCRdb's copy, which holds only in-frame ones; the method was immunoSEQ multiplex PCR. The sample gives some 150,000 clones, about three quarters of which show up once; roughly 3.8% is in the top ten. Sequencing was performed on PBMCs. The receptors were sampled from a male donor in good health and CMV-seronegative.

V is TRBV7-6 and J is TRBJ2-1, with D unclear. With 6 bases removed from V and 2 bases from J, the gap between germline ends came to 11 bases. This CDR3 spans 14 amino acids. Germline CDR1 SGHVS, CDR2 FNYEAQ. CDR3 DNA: TGTGCCAGCAGTTACGGCGGAACCTACAATGAGCAGTTCTTC. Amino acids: CASSYGGTYNEQFF.

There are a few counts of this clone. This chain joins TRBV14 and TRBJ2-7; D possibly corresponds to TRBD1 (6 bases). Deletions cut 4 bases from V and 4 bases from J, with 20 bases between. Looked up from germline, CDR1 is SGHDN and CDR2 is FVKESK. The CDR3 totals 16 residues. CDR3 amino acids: CASSLYFTGQQYEQYF. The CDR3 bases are TGTGCCAGCAGCCTTTATTTCACGGGACAACAGTACGAGCAGTACTTC.

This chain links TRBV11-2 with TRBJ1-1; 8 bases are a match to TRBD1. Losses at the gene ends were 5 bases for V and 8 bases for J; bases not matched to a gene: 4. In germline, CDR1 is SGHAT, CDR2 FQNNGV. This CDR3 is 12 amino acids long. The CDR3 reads CASSLTGAEAFF. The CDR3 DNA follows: TGTGCCAGCAGCCTGACAGGGGCCGAAGCTTTCTTT.

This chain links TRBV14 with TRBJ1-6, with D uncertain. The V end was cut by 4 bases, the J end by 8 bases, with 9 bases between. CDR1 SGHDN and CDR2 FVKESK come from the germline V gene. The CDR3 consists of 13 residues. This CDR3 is CASSPYFYSPLHF. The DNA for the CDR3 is TGTGCCAGCAGCCCCTATTTTTATTCACCCCTCCACTTT.

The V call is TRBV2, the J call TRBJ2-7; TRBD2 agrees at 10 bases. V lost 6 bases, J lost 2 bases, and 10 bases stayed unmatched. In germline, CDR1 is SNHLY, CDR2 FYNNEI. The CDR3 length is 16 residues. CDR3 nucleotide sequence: TGTGCCAGCAGCCGCACCTCTAGCGGGGGCCCCTACGAGCAGTACTTC. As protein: CASSRTSSGGPYEQYF.

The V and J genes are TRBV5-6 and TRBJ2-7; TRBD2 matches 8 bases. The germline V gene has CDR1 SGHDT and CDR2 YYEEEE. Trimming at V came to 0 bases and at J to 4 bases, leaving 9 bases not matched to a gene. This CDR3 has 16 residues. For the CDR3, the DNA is TGTGCCAGCAGCTTGGTGGGGACGGGGGGGAGATACGAGCAGTACTTC. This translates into CASSLVGTGGRYEQYF.

CDR3 in amino acids: CASTGGAAEKLFF. CDR3 nucleotide sequence: TGTGCCAGCACCGGGGGGGCTGCTGAAAAACTGTTTTTT. This chain uses TRBV9 with TRBJ1-4, with a tentative D call TRBD1 (6 bases). V shed 6 bases and J shed 7 bases, with 13 bases lying between them. CDR1 is SGDLS and CDR2 is YYNGEE in the germline V gene. The CDR3 consists of 13 residues.